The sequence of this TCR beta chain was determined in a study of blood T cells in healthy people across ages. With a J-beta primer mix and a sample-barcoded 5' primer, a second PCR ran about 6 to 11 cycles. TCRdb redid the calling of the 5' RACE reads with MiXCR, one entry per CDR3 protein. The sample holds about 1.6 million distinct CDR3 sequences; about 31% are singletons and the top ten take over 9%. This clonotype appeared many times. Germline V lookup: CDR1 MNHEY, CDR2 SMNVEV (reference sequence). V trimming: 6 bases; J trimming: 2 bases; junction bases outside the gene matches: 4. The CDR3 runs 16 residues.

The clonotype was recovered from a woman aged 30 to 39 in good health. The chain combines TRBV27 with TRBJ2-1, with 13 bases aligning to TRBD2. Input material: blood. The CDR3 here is CASSPGTSGAYNEQFF. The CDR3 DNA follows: TGTGCCAGCAGCCCAGGGACTAGCGGGGCCTACAATGAGCAGTTCTTC.